This TCR beta chain was retrieved from a study of CD8 T cells in ankylosing spondylitis. Overall study findings and caveats: A TCR beta motif of roughly eight highly homologous variants seemed to mark ankylosing spondylitis blood.

The germline V and J ends were trimmed by 0 bases and 8 bases, with 5 bases remaining between them. The CDR3 is 13 residues long. Germline CDR1 LGHNA, CDR2 YNFKEQ. This clonotype has a count of ten or more. As yet, its antigen is unknown. TCRdb itself ran the 5' RACE reads through MiXCR, one entry per CDR3 protein. The sample contains approximately 300,000 distinct CDR3 sequences, 6.5% to 10% of which appear only once. Material for sequencing was blood, either unsorted or a sorted T cell fraction (not recorded which). V is TRBV4-2 and J is TRBJ1-6; no clear D. This clonotype originated in a male donor with ankylosing spondylitis. CDR3: CASSQDRDSPLHF. In DNA, the CDR3 is TGTGCCAGCAGCCAAGACAGAGATTCACCCCTCCACTTT.